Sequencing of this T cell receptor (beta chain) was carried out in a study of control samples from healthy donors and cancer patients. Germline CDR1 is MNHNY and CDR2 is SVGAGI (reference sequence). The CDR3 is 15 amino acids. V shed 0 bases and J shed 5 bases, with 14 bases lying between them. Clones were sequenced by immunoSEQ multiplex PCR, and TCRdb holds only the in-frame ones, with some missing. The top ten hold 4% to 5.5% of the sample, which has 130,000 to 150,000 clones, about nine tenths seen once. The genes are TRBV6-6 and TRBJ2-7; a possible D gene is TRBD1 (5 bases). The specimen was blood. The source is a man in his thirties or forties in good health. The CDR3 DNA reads TGTGCCAGCAGTTACTCGATAGCACAGGAAAACGAGCAGTACTTC. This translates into CASSYSIAQENEQYF.